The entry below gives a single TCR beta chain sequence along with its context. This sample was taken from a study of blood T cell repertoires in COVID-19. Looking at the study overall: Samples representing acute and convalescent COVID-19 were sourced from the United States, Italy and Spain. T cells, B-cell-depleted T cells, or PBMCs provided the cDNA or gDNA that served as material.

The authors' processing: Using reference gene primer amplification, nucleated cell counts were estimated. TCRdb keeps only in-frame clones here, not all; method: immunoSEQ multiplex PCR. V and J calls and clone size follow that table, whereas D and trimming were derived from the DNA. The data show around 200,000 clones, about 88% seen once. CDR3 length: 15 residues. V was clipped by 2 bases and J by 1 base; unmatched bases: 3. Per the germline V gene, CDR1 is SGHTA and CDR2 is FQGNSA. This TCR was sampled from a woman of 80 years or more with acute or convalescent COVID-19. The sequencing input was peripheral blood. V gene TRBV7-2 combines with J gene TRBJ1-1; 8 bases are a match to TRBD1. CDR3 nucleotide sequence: TGTGCCAGCAGCTTAAACCAGGGGGCGAACACTGAAGCTTTCTTT. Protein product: CASSLNQGANTEAFF. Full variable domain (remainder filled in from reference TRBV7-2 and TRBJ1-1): GAGVSQSPSNKVTEKGKDVELRCDPISGHTALYWYRQSLGQGLEFLIYFQGNSAPDKSGLPSDRFSAERTGGSVSTLTIQRTQQEDSAVYLCASSLNQGANTEAFFGQGTRLTVV.